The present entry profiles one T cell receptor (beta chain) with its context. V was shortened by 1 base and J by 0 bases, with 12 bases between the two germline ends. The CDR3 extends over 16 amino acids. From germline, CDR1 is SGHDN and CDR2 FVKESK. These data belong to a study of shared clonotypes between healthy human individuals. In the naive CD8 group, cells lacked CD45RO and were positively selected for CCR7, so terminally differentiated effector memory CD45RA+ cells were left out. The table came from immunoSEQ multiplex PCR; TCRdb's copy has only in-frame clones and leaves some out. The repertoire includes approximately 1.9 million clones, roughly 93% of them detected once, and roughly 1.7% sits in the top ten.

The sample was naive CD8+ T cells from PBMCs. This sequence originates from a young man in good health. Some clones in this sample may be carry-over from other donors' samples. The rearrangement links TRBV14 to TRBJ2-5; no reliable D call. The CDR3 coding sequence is TGTGCCAGCAGCCAAGCGCAGGCTACTTACCAAGAGACCCAGTACTTC. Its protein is CASSQAQATYQETQYF. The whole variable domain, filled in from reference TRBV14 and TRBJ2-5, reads EAGVTQFPSHSVIEKGQTVTLRCDPISGHDNLYWYRRVMGKEIKFLLHFVKESKQDESGMPNNRFLAERTGGTYSTLKVQPAELEDSGVYFCASSQAQATYQETQYFGPGTRLLVL.